The 29 T cell receptor beta chains below come from one sample, sequenced in a study of identical twins. In TCRdb, the 5' RACE reads were re-called with MiXCR into one record per CDR3 protein. Among hundreds of thousands of distinct CDR3 sequences listed, roughly 7.2% were seen once. The same sample was also used in a study of yellow fever vaccine responses in identical twins.

The specimen sequenced was PBMCs. Receptors originate from a woman under 30 in good health.

V gene TRBV12-3 or TRBV12-4 combines with J gene TRBJ1-3; D is ambiguous. V was shortened by 6 bases and J by 1 base, with 10 bases between the two germline ends. CDR3 size: 14 residues. The CDR3 DNA is TGTGCCAGCAGCCGACGGGAATCTGGAAACACCATATATTTT. This sequence encodes CASSRRESGNTIYF.

The chain joins TRBV20-1 to TRBJ1-1; D uncertain. Germline V gene sequence: CDR1 DFQATT, CDR2 SNEGSKA (reference sequence). The V and J ends lost 6 bases and 0 bases respectively, with 11 bases between them. The CDR3 totals 13 residues. The CDR3 bases are TGCAGTGCGACCGGACGGCTGAACACTGAAGCTTTCTTT. Its translation: CSATGRLNTEAFF.

The rearrangement joins TRBV7-9 to TRBJ2-7; 9 nucleotides align to TRBD1. Germline lookup yields CDR1 SEHNR and CDR2 FQNEAQ (reference sequence). The trim removed 5 bases at V and 4 bases at J, leaving 6 bases unmatched. The CDR3 consists of 14 residues. In nucleotides, the CDR3 is TGTGCCAGCAGCCCACAGGGGGCTGGTTACGAGCAGTACTTC. Translation: CASSPQGAGYEQYF.

This clonotype appeared many times. The chain employs TRBV12-3 or TRBV12-4 and TRBJ1-1, with D unresolved. V was clipped by 2 bases and J by 0 bases, with 7 bases between them. This CDR3 has 14 residues. CDR3 DNA sequence: TGTGCCAGCAGTTTAAAGGGCATGAACACTGAAGCTTTCTTT. Translation: CASSLKGMNTEAFF.

This clonotype was detected only a few times. The rearrangement uses TRBV20-1 and TRBJ2-3; 10 positions match TRBD2. The CDR3 is made up of 17 amino acids. Per germline, CDR1 DFQATT and CDR2 SNEGSKA (reference sequence). Unmatched junction bases numbered 11, after V lost 5 bases and J lost 0 bases. CDR3 loop: CSASLSSGSSSTDTQYF. The CDR3 nucleotides are TGCAGTGCTTCACTCTCTAGCGGGAGTTCTAGCACAGATACGCAGTATTTT.

This clonotype was observed a few times. J is TRBJ1-1 and V is TRBV5-1; maybe TRBD1 (5 bases). The germline V and J ends were trimmed by 4 bases and 4 bases, with 14 bases remaining between them. The CDR3 contains 14 residues. Germline V CDR1 and CDR2: SGHRS, YFSETQ. Here the CDR3 DNA reads TGCGCCAGCAGCCGCAACGGGGCTGGCACTGAAGCTTTCTTT. It codes for CASSRNGAGTEAFF.

This clonotype was recorded a few times. The chain carries TRBV28 and TRBJ2-7; the D is unclear. CDR1 is MDHEN and CDR2 is SYDVKM in the germline V gene. This CDR3 is built from 11 residues. V was pared by 6 bases and J by 5 bases, with 8 bases between. The CDR3 DNA follows: TGTGCCAGCAGCGAAGGGCACGAGCAGTACTTC. This translates into CASSEGHEQYF. The complete variable domain, with remaining parts taken from reference TRBV28 and TRBJ2-7, reads DVKVTQSSRYLVKRTGEKVFLECVQDMDHENMFWYRQDPGLGLRLIYFSYDVKMKEKGDIPEGYSVSREKKERFSLILESASTNQTSMYLCASSEGHEQYFGPGTRLTVT.

This clonotype was detected many times. The chain combines TRBV21-1 with TRBJ2-7; the D call TRBD2 from the table was never checked on the DNA. TRBV21-1 is a known pseudogene. This CDR3 region has 15 residues. CDR3 sequence (DNA): TGTGCCAGCAGCAAAGGGGCGGGCAGCGGCTACGAGCAGTACTTC. Translation: CASSKGAGSGYEQYF.

The chain recombines TRBV6-1 with TRBJ2-2; D is tentatively TRBD1 or TRBD2 (5 bases each). Germline V gives CDR1 MNHNS, CDR2 SASEGT. V gave up 7 bases and J gave up 5 bases, with 17 bases separating them. This CDR3 contains 15 residues. The CDR3 sequence: CASTEGRRRTGELFF. As DNA, the CDR3 is TGTGCCAGCACAGAGGGACGCCGCCGGACCGGGGAGCTGTTTTTT.

This clonotype was detected many times. This chain uses TRBV10-3 with TRBJ2-2; tentative D call: TRBD1 (5 bases). The CDR3 totals 13 residues. The germline V and J ends were trimmed by 6 bases and 5 bases, with 10 bases remaining between them. Germline lookup yields CDR1 ENHRY and CDR2 SYGVKD. The CDR3 nucleotides read TGTGCCATCAGGGACAAGGATACCGGGGAGCTGTTTTTT. It encodes CAIRDKDTGELFF.

In this sample, this clonotype turned up many times. In DNA, the CDR3 is TGTGCCACCAGTGATTACGGGACTTCGCAGTATTTT. It yields the protein CATSDYGTSQYF. The rearrangement joins TRBV24-1 to TRBJ2-3; possible D gene TRBD2, 6 bases. The CDR3 extends over 12 amino acids. Germline V gene data show CDR1 as KGHDR and CDR2 as SFDVKD. The ends were cut back, 2 bases at V and 10 bases at J, with 9 bases in the middle.

This clonotype occurred a few times. The CDR3 region has the DNA TGCAGTGCTAGAGGGGCCTACAACCCCATCACCGGGGAGCTGTTTTTT. Protein: CSARGAYNPITGELFF. The chain carries TRBV20-1 and TRBJ2-2; D remains ambiguous. The germline V gene encodes CDR1 DFQATT and CDR2 SNEGSKA (reference sequence). The CDR3 covers 16 residues. The ends were cut back, 1 base at V and 4 bases at J, with 16 bases in the middle.

The CDR3 is CASSSPGFRDRNTEAFF. CDR3 sequence (DNA): TGTGCCAGCAGCTCCCCCGGATTCCGGGACAGGAACACTGAAGCTTTCTTT. The J gene is TRBJ1-1, the V gene TRBV11-2; TRBD1 aligns across 7 bases. From germline, CDR1 is SGHAT and CDR2 FQNNGV. The CDR3 contains 17 residues. V shed 4 bases and J 1 base; nucleotides not matched to a gene: 12.

In this sample, this clonotype turned up a few times. The gene calls are TRBV7-9 and TRBJ1-1, with D uncertain. Trimming stripped 5 bases from V and 13 bases from J, with 17 bases between. CDR1 and CDR2 from the germline V gene are SEHNR and FQNEAQ (reference sequence). The CDR3 is made up of 12 amino acids. The CDR3 loop reads CASSPPRREGFF. The CDR3 bases are TGTGCCAGCAGCCCCCCCCGCCGAGAGGGTTTCTTT.

This clonotype was recorded a few times. This chain uses TRBV7-2 with TRBJ1-6, with 7 bases that match TRBD1. The CDR3 covers 17 residues. Germline V lookup: CDR1 SGHTA, CDR2 FQGNSA. V lost 5 bases to trimming and J lost 9 bases; unmatched junction nucleotides: 16. The CDR3 region is CASSLNWGRDSPSPLHF. In DNA, the CDR3 is TGTGCCAGCAGCCTTAACTGGGGGAGGGACAGCCCTTCACCCCTCCACTTT.

This clonotype was seen many times. This chain links TRBV5-1 with TRBJ2-2; TRBD2 matches 8 bases. The CDR3 runs to 15 residues. Trimming at V came to 4 bases and at J to 6 bases, leaving 8 bases not matched to a gene. Germline V gene data show CDR1 as SGHRS and CDR2 as YFSETQ. The CDR3 DNA reads as TGCGCCAGCAGCAGCGGGGGTGATCATGCCGGGGAGCTGTTTTTT. This gives the protein CASSSGGDHAGELFF.

The chain couples TRBV12-3 or TRBV12-4 to TRBJ1-1; 8 bases agree with TRBD1. The CDR3 contains 15 residues. V lost 2 bases and J lost 5; bases outside the gene matches: 7. The CDR3 sequence is CASSLSRQGRTEAFF. CDR3 DNA: TGTGCCAGCAGTTTATCCCGACAGGGGAGGACTGAAGCTTTCTTT.

The table lists this clonotype with many counts. V is TRBV12-3 or TRBV12-4 and J is TRBJ2-7; 8 bases are shared with TRBD2. The V and J ends lost 6 bases and 3 bases, in that order; junction bases with no gene match: 7. The CDR3 extends over 14 amino acids. The CDR3: CASSPHSGIYEQYF. Written as DNA, the CDR3 is TGTGCCAGCAGCCCACATAGCGGGATCTACGAGCAGTACTTC.

This clonotype was seen more than once but under ten times. The chain combines TRBV4-1 with TRBJ2-7; 8 nucleotides agree with TRBD2. V trimming: 2 bases; J trimming: 0 bases; junction bases outside the gene matches: 9. There are 17 residues in the CDR3. Per germline, CDR1 MGHRA and CDR2 YSYEKL. CDR3 bases: TGCGCCAGCAGCCAAACACCGGGACTAGGCAGCTCCTACGAGCAGTACTTC. Its translation: CASSQTPGLGSSYEQYF.

As for this clonotype: This may be a read error: a much more frequent sequence differs by one nucleotide. The gene calls are TRBV28 and TRBJ2-7; 7 nucleotides align to TRBD2. The germline V gene encodes CDR1 MDHEN and CDR2 SYDVKM. CDR3 length equals 15 residues. Trimming took 3 bases from V and 0 from J; bases not matched to a gene: 5. As DNA, the CDR3 is TGTGCCAGCAGTTTGCAGCGGGGAACCTCCTACGAGCAGTACGTC. Translated, it gives CASSLQRGTSYEQYV.

The chain links TRBV11-2 to TRBJ2-1, with D perhaps matching TRBD1 (6 bases). The V and J ends lost 1 base and 8 bases respectively, with 12 bases between them. The CDR3 contains 14 residues. In germline, CDR1 is SGHAT, CDR2 FQNNGV. The CDR3 coding sequence is TGTGCCAGCAGCTTAGTTTACAGGGTTGATGAGCAGTTCTTC. It yields the protein CASSLVYRVDEQFF.

This clonotype was found many times. The rearrangement joins TRBV5-1 to TRBJ2-7, with TRBD2 matching over 9 bases. The CDR3 runs 17 residues. The V and J ends lost 0 bases and 2 bases, in that order; junction bases with no gene match: 9. CDR1 is SGHRS and CDR2 is YFSETQ in the germline V gene. The CDR3 DNA follows: TGCGCCAGCAGCTTGGGCCTTGGGGCTAGCGGGACCTACGAGCAGTACTTC. Residues: CASSLGLGASGTYEQYF.

This clonotype was found many times. The chain uses TRBV12-3 or TRBV12-4 and TRBJ1-1; no definite D call. Trimming removed 0 bases at V and 0 bases at J, with 11 bases between. CDR3 length equals 16 residues. This CDR3 reads CASSLAPGPMNTEAFF. In DNA, the CDR3 is TGTGCCAGCAGTTTAGCACCCGGGCCTATGAACACTGAAGCTTTCTTT.

This clonotype was seen ten or more times. This chain links TRBV7-9 with TRBJ2-1, with 7 nucleotides matching TRBD2. The V and J ends lost 5 bases and 0 bases, in that order; junction bases with no gene match: 10. CDR1 is SEHNR and CDR2 is FQNEAQ in the germline V gene (reference sequence). This CDR3 has 17 residues. The CDR3 DNA follows: TGTGCCAGCAGCCCACCCATGTCTAGCGGCTCCTACAATGAGCAGTTCTTC. Amino acid sequence: CASSPPMSSGSYNEQFF.

This rearrangement joins TRBV20-1 to TRBJ1-5; D may be TRBD1 (6 bases). This CDR3 contains 14 residues. Germline loops: CDR1 DFQATT, CDR2 SNEGSKA (reference sequence). The V end lost 3 bases, the J end lost 6 bases, and 15 bases lay between the germline ends. The CDR3 region is CSAREDSGAQPQHF. The CDR3 DNA sequence: TGCAGTGCTAGGGAGGACAGTGGGGCTCAGCCCCAGCATTTT.

In this sample, this clonotype turned up a few times. The chain is built from TRBV5-1 and TRBJ2-7; D unclear. CDR1 is SGHRS and CDR2 is YFSETQ in the germline V gene. CDR3 length equals 14 residues. Trimming took off 4 bases at V and 0 bases at J, with 11 bases between the two ends. Written as DNA, the CDR3 is TGCGCCAGCAGCCTCGAGAGATCCTCCTACGAGCAGTACTTC. This translates into CASSLERSSYEQYF. The full variable domain, with the rest looked up from reference TRBV5-1 and TRBJ2-7, is KAGVTQTPRYLIKTRGQQVTLSCSPISGHRSVSWYQQTPGQGLQFLFEYFSETQRNKGNFPGRFSGRQFSNSRSEMNVSTLELGDSALYLCASSLERSSYEQYFGPGTRLTVT.

The chain carries TRBV20-1 and TRBJ2-7; no clear D. The CDR3 consists of 15 residues. V lost 0 bases and J 5 bases, leaving 17 bases between the germline ends. Looked up from germline, CDR1 is DFQATT and CDR2 is SNEGSKA (reference sequence). CDR3 amino acids: CSARDGNGRLDEQYF. For the CDR3, the DNA is TGCAGTGCTAGAGATGGGAACGGGCGTTTAGACGAGCAGTACTTC.

V usage is TRBV7-9 and J usage is TRBJ2-7; D remains ambiguous. V was cut by 1 base and J by 5 bases, with 6 bases left in between. Germline CDR1 SEHNR, CDR2 FQNEAQ (reference sequence). This CDR3 contains 12 residues. The CDR3 coding sequence is TGTGCCAGCAGCTTAGTAGAAGACGAGCAGTACTTC. Its protein product is CASSLVEDEQYF.

This sequence joins TRBV20-1 and TRBJ2-7; TRBD2 is a possible D gene (6 bases). The CDR3 covers 14 residues. The V end lost 6 bases, the J end lost 3 bases, and 18 bases lay between the germline ends. In germline, CDR1 is DFQATT, CDR2 SNEGSKA (reference sequence). CDR3 nucleotide sequence: TGCAGTGCCAAGAGGCCGGAGGGGTTCTACGAGCAGTACGTC. Protein product: CSAKRPEGFYEQYV.